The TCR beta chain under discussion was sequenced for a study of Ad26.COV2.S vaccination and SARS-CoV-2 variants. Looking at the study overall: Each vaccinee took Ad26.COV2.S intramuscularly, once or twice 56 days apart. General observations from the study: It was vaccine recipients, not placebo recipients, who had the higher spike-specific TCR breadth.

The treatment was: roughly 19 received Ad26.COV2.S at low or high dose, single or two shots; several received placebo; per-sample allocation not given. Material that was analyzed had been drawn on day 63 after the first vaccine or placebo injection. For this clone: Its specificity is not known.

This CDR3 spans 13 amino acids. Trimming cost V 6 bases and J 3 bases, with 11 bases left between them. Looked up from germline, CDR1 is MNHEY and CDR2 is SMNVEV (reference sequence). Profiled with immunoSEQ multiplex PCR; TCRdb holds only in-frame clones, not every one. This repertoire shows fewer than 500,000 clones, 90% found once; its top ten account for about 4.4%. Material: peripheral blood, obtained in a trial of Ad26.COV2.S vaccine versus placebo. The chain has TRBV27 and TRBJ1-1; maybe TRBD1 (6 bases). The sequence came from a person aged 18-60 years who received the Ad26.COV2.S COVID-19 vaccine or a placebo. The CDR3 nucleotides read TGTGCCAGCAGCCAGGGGCCCCACACTGAAGCTTTCTTT. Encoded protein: CASSQGPHTEAFF.